The present T cell receptor beta chain was sequenced within a study of regulatory T cells in long-lasting Graves disease. About the study: By definition, persistent Graves' disease involved antithyroid drugs for over 5 years alongside positive TSH receptor antibodies. Whole-study findings and limits: There were preferences for TRBV28, TRBJ1-2 and TRBJ2-5 in persistent disease.

Notes on this clonotype: The antigen is not known.

CDR3 length: 16 residues. V dropped 2 bases and J dropped 2 bases, with 15 bases sitting between them. The germline gives CDR1 ENHRY, CDR2 SYGVKD. Library construction for TCR beta used iRepertoire HTBI primers and Arm-PCR of CDR3 regions. Each CDR3 protein gets one entry after TCRdb re-called the multiplex PCR reads with MiXCR. This table holds 700,000 or so distinct CDR3 sequences, around 30% found once. Time point reported: persistent/refractory GD, antithyroid drugs over 5 years with positive TRAb. The authors made the TCR library using RNA they extracted from PBMCs. J is TRBJ2-5 and V is TRBV10-3; tentatively, D is TRBD1 (5 bases). The sequencing used peripheral blood mononuclear cells (PBMCs), collected when the disease was refractory, from a patient treated with antithyroid drugs. The TCR comes from a female donor with Graves disease. CDR3 sequence: CAISEAKTVVQETQYF. CDR3 sequence (DNA): TGTGCCATCAGTGAGGCTAAGACAGTAGTTCAAGAGACCCAGTACTTC.